One and the same sample provided the 16 T cell receptor beta chains below, sequenced in a study of shared clonotypes between healthy human individuals. Assay: immunoSEQ multiplex PCR; the TCRdb copy retains only in-frame clones and omits some. The sample yields over a million clones, approximately 70% seen once. The source material was memory CD4+ T cells sorted from blood. Subset denoted: CD45RA-negative fraction. The receptors here all came from a man aged 18 to 29 in good health.

The CDR3 is CASSLAAVWAEQYF. CDR3 bases: TGTGCCAGCAGTTTAGCCGCCGTTTGGGCCGAGCAGTACTTC. J is TRBJ2-7 and V is TRBV28; no clear D. CDR1 is MDHEN and CDR2 is SYDVKM in the germline V gene. Trimming removed 2 bases at V and 6 bases at J, with 14 bases between. This CDR3 comprises 14 residues. Based on the CDR3 plus reference TRBV28 and TRBJ2-7, the full variable domain is DVKVTQSSRYLVKRTGEKVFLECVQDMDHENMFWYRQDPGLGLRLIYFSYDVKMKEKGDIPEGYSVSREKKERFSLILESASTNQTSMYLCASSLAAVWAEQYFGPGTRLTVT.

This clone has more than one count but fewer than ten. The gene calls are TRBV4-3 and TRBJ1-5; D ambiguous. The V gene lost 0 bases and the J gene lost 2 bases, with 14 bases spanning the gap. Germline values: CDR1 LGHNA, CDR2 YSLEER. The CDR3 runs to 17 residues. CDR3: CASSQDLTDGGNQPQHF. CDR3 DNA sequence: TGCGCCAGCAGCCAAGATCTAACGGACGGGGGCAATCAGCCCCAGCATTTT.

V is TRBV7-9 and J is TRBJ1-5; 8 bases align to TRBD1. Germline V gene sequence: CDR1 SEHNR, CDR2 FQNEAQ (reference sequence). CDR3 size: 17 residues. The V segment lost 5 bases and the J segment 0 bases; nucleotides outside the gene matches: 9. The DNA for the CDR3 is TGTGCCAGCAGCCGGTCAGGGGGCTTTGGTAGCAATCAGCCCCAGCATTTT. Translating it yields CASSRSGGFGSNQPQHF.

The CDR3: CASSSGGTQYF. The DNA for the CDR3 is TGTGCCAGCAGTAGCGGCGGGACCCAGTACTTC. This chain joins TRBV28 and TRBJ2-5, with a weak D call TRBD2 (5 bases). The germline CDR1 and CDR2 sequences are MDHEN and SYDVKM. The CDR3 extends over 11 amino acids. V was cut by 5 bases and J by 7 bases, with 8 bases left in between.

This clone was found once. V and J are TRBV28 and TRBJ2-7, with D unclear. Per the germline V gene, CDR1 is MDHEN and CDR2 is SYDVKM. Trimming took off 2 bases at V and 5 bases at J, with 13 bases between the two ends. This CDR3 spans 14 amino acids. The CDR3 nucleotides are TGTGCCAGCAGTTTACTATATCTGCCTGACGAGCAGTACTTC. It translates to CASSLLYLPDEQYF.

The V gene is TRBV5-1, the J gene TRBJ1-2, with 11 bases matching TRBD1. The junction had 4 bases not matched to a gene; V was cut back by 4 bases and J by 2 bases. The CDR3 is 15 amino acids. Germline values: CDR1 SGHRS, CDR2 YFSETQ. This CDR3 is CASSPGDRGNYGYTF. CDR3 DNA sequence: TGCGCCAGCAGCCCCGGGGACAGGGGGAACTATGGCTACACCTTC.

J is TRBJ2-1 and V is TRBV9; D not certain. V was cut by 6 bases and J by 8 bases, with 18 bases left in between. Germline loops: CDR1 SGDLS, CDR2 YYNGEE. This CDR3 spans 14 amino acids. CDR3 coding DNA: TGTGCCAGCACCCCGGGCCATCGAAAGGATGAGCAGTTCTTC. It specifies CASTPGHRKDEQFF.

The J gene is TRBJ2-6, the V gene TRBV2; D is ambiguous. This CDR3 has 15 amino acids. Trimming stripped 4 bases from V and 0 bases from J, with 7 bases between. Germline-derived CDR1 and CDR2 are SNHLY and FYNNEI. The chain's CDR3 is CASSVVTSGANVLTF. The CDR3 DNA follows: TGTGCCAGCAGTGTAGTAACCTCTGGGGCCAACGTCCTGACTTTC.

This chain connects TRBV5-1 to TRBJ2-1, with D perhaps assigned TRBD1 or TRBD2 (5 bases each). V lost 0 bases and J lost 9, with 13 bases in between. Germline V gene sequence: CDR1 SGHRS, CDR2 YFSETQ. The CDR3 runs 14 residues. CDR3 sequence (DNA): TGCGCCAGCAGCTTGGCCGAGGGAAGGGGTGAGCAGTTCTTC. Its protein product is CASSLAEGRGEQFF. The whole variable domain, filled in from reference TRBV5-1 and TRBJ2-1, reads KAGVTQTPRYLIKTRGQQVTLSCSPISGHRSVSWYQQTPGQGLQFLFEYFSETQRNKGNFPGRFSGRQFSNSRSEMNVSTLELGDSALYLCASSLAEGRGEQFFGPGTRLTVL.

The gene calls are TRBV6-1 and TRBJ1-1; the D gene is possibly TRBD1 (5 bases). Germline values: CDR1 MNHNS, CDR2 SASEGT. CDR3 length: 13 amino acids. V was shortened by 6 bases and J by 2 bases, with 10 bases between the two germline ends. CDR3: CASRRQLNTEAFF. DNA of the CDR3: TGTGCCAGCAGGAGACAGCTCAACACTGAAGCTTTCTTT.

J is TRBJ2-2 and V is TRBV28; D is perhaps TRBD1 (6 bases). This CDR3 spans 12 amino acids. Between the trimmed V and J ends, which lost 6 bases and 7 bases, there was a span of 9 bases. Germline V lookup: CDR1 MDHEN, CDR2 SYDVKM. The CDR3 nucleotides read TGTGCCAGCAGGTCAGGGGTCGGGGAGCTGTTTTTT. Its protein is CASRSGVGELFF. Based on the CDR3 plus reference TRBV28 and TRBJ2-2, the full variable domain is DVKVTQSSRYLVKRTGEKVFLECVQDMDHENMFWYRQDPGLGLRLIYFSYDVKMKEKGDIPEGYSVSREKKERFSLILESASTNQTSMYLCASRSGVGELFFGEGSRLTVL.

The chain recombines TRBV5-5 with TRBJ1-2; D remains ambiguous. With 0 bases removed from V and 2 bases from J, the gap between germline ends came to 11 bases. The CDR3 extends over 15 amino acids. CDR1 and CDR2 (germline): SGHKS, YYEKEE (reference sequence). This CDR3 is CASSLEGRTNYGYTF. The DNA of the CDR3 is TGTGCCAGCAGCTTGGAGGGCAGAACCAACTATGGCTACACCTTC.

The chain carries TRBV2 and TRBJ2-2; 9 nucleotides match TRBD2. The germline gives CDR1 SNHLY, CDR2 FYNNEI. V dropped 6 bases and J dropped 5; count of bases not matched to a gene: 10. The CDR3 runs 16 residues. Here the CDR3 DNA reads TGTGCCAGCAGCCCCCCCGGCGGGGGGGTTACCGGGGAGCTGTTTTTT. This gives the protein CASSPPGGGVTGELFF.

This clone turned up a few times. This rearrangement joins TRBV6-5 to TRBJ1-4; the D is unclear. Trimming took 8 bases from V and 4 from J, leaving 14 bases between them. Germline CDR1 reads MNHEY; CDR2 reads SVGAGI. The CDR3 has 14 residues. In DNA, the CDR3 is TGTGCCAGCTCTAGGATGCAGGTTAATGAAAAACTGTTTTTT. Translated: CASSRMQVNEKLFF.

The J gene is TRBJ2-5, the V gene TRBV6-6; 7 bases are shared with TRBD2. The CDR3 is 13 amino acids. J was trimmed by 5 bases and V by 3 bases; bases with no gene match: 3. Per the germline V gene, CDR1 is MNHNY and CDR2 is SVGAGI (reference sequence). This chain's CDR3 is CASSYGTTETQYF. The CDR3, as DNA: TGTGCCAGCAGTTATGGGACTACGGAGACCCAGTACTTC.

This clone has only a few counts. The rearrangement uses TRBV30 and TRBJ1-6; 7 nucleotides align to TRBD1. The CDR3 has 13 residues. CDR1 is GTSNPN, CDR2 SVGIG, per germline (reference sequence). The junction had 6 bases not matched to a gene; V was cut back by 6 bases and J by 7 bases. CDR3 sequence (DNA): TGTGCCTGTCTGGGGACAGAGAATTCACCCCTCCACTTT. Protein product: CACLGTENSPLHF.